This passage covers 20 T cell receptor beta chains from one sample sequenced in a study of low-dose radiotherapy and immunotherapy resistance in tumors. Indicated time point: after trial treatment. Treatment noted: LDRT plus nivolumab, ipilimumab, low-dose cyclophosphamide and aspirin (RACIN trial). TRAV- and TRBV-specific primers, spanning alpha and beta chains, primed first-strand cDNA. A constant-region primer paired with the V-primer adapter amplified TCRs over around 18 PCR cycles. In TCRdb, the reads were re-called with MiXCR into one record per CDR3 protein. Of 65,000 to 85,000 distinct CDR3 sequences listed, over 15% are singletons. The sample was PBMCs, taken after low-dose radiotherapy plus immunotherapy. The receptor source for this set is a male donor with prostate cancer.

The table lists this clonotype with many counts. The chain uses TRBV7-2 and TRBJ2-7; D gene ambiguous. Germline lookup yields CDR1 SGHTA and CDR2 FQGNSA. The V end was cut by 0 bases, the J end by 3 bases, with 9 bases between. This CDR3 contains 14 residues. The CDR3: CASSLAGSRYEQYF. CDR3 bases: TGTGCCAGCAGCTTAGCGGGGTCCCGCTACGAGCAGTACTTC.

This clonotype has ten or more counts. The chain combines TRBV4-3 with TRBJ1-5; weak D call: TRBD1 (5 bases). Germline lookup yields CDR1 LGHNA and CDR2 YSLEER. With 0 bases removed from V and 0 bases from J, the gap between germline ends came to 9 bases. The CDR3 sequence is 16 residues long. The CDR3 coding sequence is TGCGCCAGCAGCCAAGAAAAAGGGGATAGCAATCAGCCCCAGCATTTT. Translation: CASSQEKGDSNQPQHF.

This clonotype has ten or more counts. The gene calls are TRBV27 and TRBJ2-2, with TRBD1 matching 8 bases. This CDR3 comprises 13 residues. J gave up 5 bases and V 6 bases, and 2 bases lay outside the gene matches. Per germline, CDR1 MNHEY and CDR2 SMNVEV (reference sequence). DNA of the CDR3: TGTGCCAGCAGAGACAGGGGAACCGGGGAGCTGTTTTTT. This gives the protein CASRDRGTGELFF.

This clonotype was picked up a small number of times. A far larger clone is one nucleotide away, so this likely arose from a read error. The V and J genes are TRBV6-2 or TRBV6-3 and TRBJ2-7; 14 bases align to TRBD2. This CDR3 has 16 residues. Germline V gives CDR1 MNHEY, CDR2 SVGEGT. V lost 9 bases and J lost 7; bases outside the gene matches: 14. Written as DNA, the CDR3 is TGTGCCAGTCGGCGGGGACTAGCGGGAGCCGGGAATGAGCAGTACTTC. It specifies CASRRGLAGAGNEQYF.

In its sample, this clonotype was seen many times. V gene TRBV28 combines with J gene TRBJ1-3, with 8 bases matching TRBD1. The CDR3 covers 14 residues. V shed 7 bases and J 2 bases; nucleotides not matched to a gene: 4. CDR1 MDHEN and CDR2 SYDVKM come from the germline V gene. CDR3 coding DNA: TGTGCCAGCACCTTGACAGGGGCTGGAAACACCATATATTTT. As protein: CASTLTGAGNTIYF.

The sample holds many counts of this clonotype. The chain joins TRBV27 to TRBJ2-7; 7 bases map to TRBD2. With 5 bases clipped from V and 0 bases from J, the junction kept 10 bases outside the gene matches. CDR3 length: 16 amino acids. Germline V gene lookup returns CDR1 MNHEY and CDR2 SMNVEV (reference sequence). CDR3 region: CASSLPPSGGSYEQYF. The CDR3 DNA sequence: TGTGCCAGCAGTCTACCACCCTCGGGAGGCTCCTACGAGCAGTACTTC.

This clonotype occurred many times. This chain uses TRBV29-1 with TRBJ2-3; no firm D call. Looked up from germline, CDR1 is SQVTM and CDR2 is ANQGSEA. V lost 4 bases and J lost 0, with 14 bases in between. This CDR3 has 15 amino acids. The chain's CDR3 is CSVGGSALSTDTQYF. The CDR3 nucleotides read TGCAGCGTTGGGGGATCCGCGCTTAGCACAGATACGCAGTATTTT.

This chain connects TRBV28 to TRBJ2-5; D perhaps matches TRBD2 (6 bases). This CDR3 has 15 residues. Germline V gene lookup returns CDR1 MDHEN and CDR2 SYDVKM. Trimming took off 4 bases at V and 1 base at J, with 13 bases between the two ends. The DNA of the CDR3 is TGTGCCAGCAGTTCCGAACCGACTAGCCAAGAGACCCAGTACTTC. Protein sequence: CASSSEPTSQETQYF. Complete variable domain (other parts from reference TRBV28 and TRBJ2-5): DVKVTQSSRYLVKRTGEKVFLECVQDMDHENMFWYRQDPGLGLRLIYFSYDVKMKEKGDIPEGYSVSREKKERFSLILESASTNQTSMYLCASSSEPTSQETQYFGPGTRLLVL.

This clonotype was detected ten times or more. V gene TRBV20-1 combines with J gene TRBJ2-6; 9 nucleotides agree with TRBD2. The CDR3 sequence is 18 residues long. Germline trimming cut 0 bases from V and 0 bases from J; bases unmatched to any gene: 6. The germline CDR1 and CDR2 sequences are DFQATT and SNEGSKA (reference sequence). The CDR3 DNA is TGCAGTGCTAGAGATGAACTAGCGGGCTCCTCTGGGGCCAACGTCCTGACTTTC. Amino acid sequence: CSARDELAGSSGANVLTF.

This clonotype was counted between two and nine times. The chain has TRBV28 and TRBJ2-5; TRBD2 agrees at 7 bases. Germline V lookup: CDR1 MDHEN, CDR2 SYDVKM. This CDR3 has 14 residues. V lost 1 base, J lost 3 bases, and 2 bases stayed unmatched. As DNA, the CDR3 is TGTGCCAGCAGTTTATTGGGGAGGGAAGAGACCCAGTACTTC. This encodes CASSLLGREETQYF.

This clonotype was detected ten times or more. CDR3 region: CASSLVFLAGGVEQFF. CDR3 nucleotides: TGCGCCAGCAGCTTGGTGTTCCTAGCGGGAGGAGTTGAGCAGTTCTTC. The V gene is TRBV5-1, the J gene TRBJ2-1, with TRBD2 matching 11 bases. V shed 0 bases and J 9 bases; nucleotides not matched to a gene: 8. Germline V gene sequence: CDR1 SGHRS, CDR2 YFSETQ. The CDR3 contains 16 residues. Full variable domain (remainder filled in from reference TRBV5-1 and TRBJ2-1): KAGVTQTPRYLIKTRGQQVTLSCSPISGHRSVSWYQQTPGQGLQFLFEYFSETQRNKGNFPGRFSGRQFSNSRSEMNVSTLELGDSALYLCASSLVFLAGGVEQFFGPGTRLTVL.

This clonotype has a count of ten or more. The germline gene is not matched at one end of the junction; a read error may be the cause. In DNA, the CDR3 is TGCGCCAGCAGCCCCCCCAGGGGTACCGGGGAGCTGTTTTTT. It specifies CASSPPRGTGELFF. This chain uses TRBV28 with TRBJ2-2; tentatively, D is TRBD1 (6 bases). Germline CDR1 reads MDHEN; CDR2 reads SYDVKM. There are 14 residues in the CDR3.

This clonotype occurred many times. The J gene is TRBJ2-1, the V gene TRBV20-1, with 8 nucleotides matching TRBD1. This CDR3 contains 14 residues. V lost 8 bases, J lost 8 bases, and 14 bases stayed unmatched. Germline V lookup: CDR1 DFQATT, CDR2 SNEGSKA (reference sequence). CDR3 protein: CSPEGAGGFDEQFF. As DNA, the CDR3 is TGCAGTCCGGAGGGAGCAGGGGGCTTTGATGAGCAGTTCTTC.

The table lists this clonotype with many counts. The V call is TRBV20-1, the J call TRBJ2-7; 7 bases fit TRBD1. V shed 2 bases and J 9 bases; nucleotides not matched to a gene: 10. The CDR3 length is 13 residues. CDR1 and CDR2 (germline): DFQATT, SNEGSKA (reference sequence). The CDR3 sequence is CSARSGQVIGQYF. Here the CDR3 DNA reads TGCAGTGCTAGATCCGGACAGGTGATAGGGCAGTACTTC.

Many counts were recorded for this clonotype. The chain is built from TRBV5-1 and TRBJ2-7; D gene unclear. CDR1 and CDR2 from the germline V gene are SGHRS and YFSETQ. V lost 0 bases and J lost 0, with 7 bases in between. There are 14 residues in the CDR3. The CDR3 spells CASSLDGTSYEQYF. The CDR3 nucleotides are TGCGCCAGCAGCTTGGACGGTACCTCCTACGAGCAGTACTTC.

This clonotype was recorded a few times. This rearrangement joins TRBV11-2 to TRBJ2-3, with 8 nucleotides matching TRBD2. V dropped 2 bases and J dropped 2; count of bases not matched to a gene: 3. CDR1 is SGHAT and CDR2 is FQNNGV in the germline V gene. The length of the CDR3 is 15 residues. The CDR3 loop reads CASSLFSGNTDTQYF. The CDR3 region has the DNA TGTGCCAGCAGCTTATTTAGCGGGAACACAGATACGCAGTATTTT.

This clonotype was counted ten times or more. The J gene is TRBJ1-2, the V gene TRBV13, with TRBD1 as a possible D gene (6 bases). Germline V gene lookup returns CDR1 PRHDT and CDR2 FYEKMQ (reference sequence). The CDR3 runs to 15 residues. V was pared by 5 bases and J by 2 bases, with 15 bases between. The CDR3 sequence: CASSAASGANYGYTF. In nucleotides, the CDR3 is TGTGCCAGCAGCGCAGCTTCAGGGGCGAACTATGGCTACACCTTC.

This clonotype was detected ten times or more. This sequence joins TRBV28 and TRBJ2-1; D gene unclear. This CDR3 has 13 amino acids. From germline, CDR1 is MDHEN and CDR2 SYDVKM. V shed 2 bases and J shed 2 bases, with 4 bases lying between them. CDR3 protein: CASSLVTYNEQFF. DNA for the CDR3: TGTGCCAGCAGTTTAGTAACCTACAATGAGCAGTTCTTC.

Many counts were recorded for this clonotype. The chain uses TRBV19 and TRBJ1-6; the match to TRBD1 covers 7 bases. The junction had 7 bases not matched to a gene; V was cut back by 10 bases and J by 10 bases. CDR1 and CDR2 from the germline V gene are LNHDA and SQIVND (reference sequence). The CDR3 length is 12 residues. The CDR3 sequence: CATQGSESPLHF. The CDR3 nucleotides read TGTGCCACACAGGGGTCGGAGTCACCCCTCCACTTT.

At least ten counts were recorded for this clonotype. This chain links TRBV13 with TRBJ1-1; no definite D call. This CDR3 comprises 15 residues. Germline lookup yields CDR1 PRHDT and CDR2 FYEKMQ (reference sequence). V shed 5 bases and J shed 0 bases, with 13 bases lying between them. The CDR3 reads CASSAPGSLNTEAFF. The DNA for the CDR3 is TGTGCCAGCAGCGCACCCGGGAGTTTGAACACTGAAGCTTTCTTT.